This TCR beta chain was recorded in a study of identical twins. Unique molecular identifiers were present on the cDNA, and a universal primer site came from template switching. TCRdb recomputed calls from the 5' RACE reads with MiXCR, one row per CDR3 protein. This repertoire shows roughly 1,500,000 distinct CDR3 sequences, around 29% found once; its top ten account for around 0.3%. This clonotype occurred a few times. Trimming shortened V by 4 bases and J by 0 bases, and 7 bases separated the two germline ends. This CDR3 comprises 14 residues. The germline CDR1 and CDR2 sequences are SQVTM and ANQGSEA.

The sequence derives from a newborn girl in good health. The chain carries TRBV29-1 and TRBJ2-6; no definite D call. The sample taken for sequencing was cord blood. CDR3: CSVVPASGANVLTF. CDR3 coding DNA: TGCAGCGTTGTTCCCGCCTCTGGGGCCAACGTCCTGACTTTC.